The TCR beta chain described here comes from a study of shared clonotypes between healthy human individuals. Whole-study context: Donors had three CD4 naive, three CD4 memory, two CD8 naive and one CD8 memory plate apiece.

Germline V CDR1 and CDR2: LNHDA, SQIVND (reference sequence). The ends were cut back, 2 bases at V and 6 bases at J, with 10 bases in the middle. The CDR3 totals 14 residues. Study-level results: Among donors, clonotype sharing was expected to be affected by sequencing depth.

Positively selected for CCR7, the CD45RO-negative cells used as naive CD8 cells excluded terminally differentiated effector memory CD45RA+ cells. Assay: immunoSEQ multiplex PCR; the TCRdb copy retains only in-frame clones and omits some. The data contain 1.5 million to 2.5 million clones, around 96% of them singletons. Comment on this clone: Its target is not known.

The source of this sequence is a man aged 18 to 30 in good health. The sequenced sample consisted of naive CD8+ T cells sorted from blood. The rearrangement joins TRBV19 to TRBJ2-2, with D maybe TRBD1 (5 bases). The CDR3 nucleotides are TGTGCCAGTAGTATACAGACAGTCCCCGGGGAGCTGTTTTTT. Translating it yields CASSIQTVPGELFF.